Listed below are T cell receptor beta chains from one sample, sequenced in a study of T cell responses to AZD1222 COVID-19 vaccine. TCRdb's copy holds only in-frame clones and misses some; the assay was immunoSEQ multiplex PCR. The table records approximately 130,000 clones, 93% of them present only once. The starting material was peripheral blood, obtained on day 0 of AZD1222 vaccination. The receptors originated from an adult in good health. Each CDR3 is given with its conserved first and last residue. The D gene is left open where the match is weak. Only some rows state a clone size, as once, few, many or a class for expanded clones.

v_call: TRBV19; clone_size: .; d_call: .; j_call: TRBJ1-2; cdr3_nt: TGTGCCAGCTCCCTCGTCGGGGGAAACTATGGCTACACCTTC; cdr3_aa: CASSLVGGNYGYTF
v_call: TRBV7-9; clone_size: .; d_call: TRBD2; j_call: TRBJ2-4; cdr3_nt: TGTGCCAGCAGCTTAGTTCGGGGGACTAGCGGGACCAAAAACATTCAGTACTTC; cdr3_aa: CASSLVRGTSGTKNIQYF
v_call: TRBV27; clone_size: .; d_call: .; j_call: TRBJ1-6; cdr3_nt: TGTGCCAGCAGTCCCAGGGGAAACGTGAGAGGTTCACCCCTCCACTTT; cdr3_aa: CASSPRGNVRGSPLHF
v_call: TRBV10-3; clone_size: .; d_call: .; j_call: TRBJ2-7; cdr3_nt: TGTGCCATCAGTGGGGACACCTACGAGCAGTACTTC; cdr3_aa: CAISGDTYEQYF
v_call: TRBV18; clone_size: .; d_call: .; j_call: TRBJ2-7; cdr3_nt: TGTGCCAGCTCATCATCCGGGAGCTTAGCCTACGAGCAGTACTTC; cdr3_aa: CASSSSGSLAYEQYF
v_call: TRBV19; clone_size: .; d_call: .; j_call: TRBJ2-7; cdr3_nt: TGTGCCAGTAGTATAGTCAGCCGTAGCGAGCAGTACTTC; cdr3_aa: CASSIVSRSEQYF
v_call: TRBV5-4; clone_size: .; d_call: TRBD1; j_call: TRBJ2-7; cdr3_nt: TGTGCCAGCAGTTCCACAGGGGCGGGTGAGCAGTACTTC; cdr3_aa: CASSSTGAGEQYF
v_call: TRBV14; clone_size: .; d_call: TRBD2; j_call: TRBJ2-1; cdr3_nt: TGTGCCAGCAGCCGGGTCGGGGGACTACACAATGAGCAGTTCTTC; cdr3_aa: CASSRVGGLHNEQFF
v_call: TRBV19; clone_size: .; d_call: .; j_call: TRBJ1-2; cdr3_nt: TGTGCCAGTAGTATAGGGGGGGTCAACAACTATGGCTACACCTTC; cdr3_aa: CASSIGGVNNYGYTF
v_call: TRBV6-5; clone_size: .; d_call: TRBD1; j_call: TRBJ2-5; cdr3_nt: TGTGCCAGCAGTTTACTCGACAGGGTTGGAGAGACCCAGTACTTC; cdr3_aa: CASSLLDRVGETQYF
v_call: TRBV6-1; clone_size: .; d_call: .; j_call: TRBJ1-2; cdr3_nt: TGTGCCAGCAGTGAAGCAGGAACCGCCTATGGCTACACCTTC; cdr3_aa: CASSEAGTAYGYTF
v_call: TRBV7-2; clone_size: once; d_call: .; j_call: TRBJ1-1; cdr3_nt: TGTGCCAGCAGCTTCTCTACGGTGAACACTGAAGCTTTCTTT; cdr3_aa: CASSFSTVNTEAFF